Described below is a single TCR beta chain sequence and its context. The method was immunoSEQ multiplex PCR; TCRdb's version includes in-frame clones alone and lacks a portion of them. The sample has some 250,000 clones, roughly 90% seen once; the top ten hold just over 7%. The data derive from a study of blood T cell repertoires in COVID-19. The CDR3 is 15 residues long. CDR1 is MDHEN and CDR2 is SYDVKM in the germline V gene. V trimming: 10 bases; J trimming: 6 bases; junction bases outside the gene matches: 12. The TCR originated in a man between 60 and 75 years old who had recovered from COVID-19. The sequencing input was peripheral blood. This rearrangement joins TRBV28 to TRBJ2-2; 9 nucleotides align to TRBD1. CDR3 nucleotides: TGTGCCACCATGGACAGGGGATCGAAGGCCGGGGAGCTGTTTTTT. Translating gives CATMDRGSKAGELFF.